These 20 T cell receptor beta chains were all obtained from the same sample, sequenced in a study of shared clonotypes between healthy human individuals. Assay: immunoSEQ multiplex PCR; the TCRdb copy retains only in-frame clones and omits some. Here the sample spans roughly 2,000,000 clones, approximately 94% being singletons. Naivety among CD8 cells was defined by CD45RO negativity and positive CCR7 selection, thereby excluding terminally differentiated effector memory CD45RA+ cells. Sequencing was performed on naive CD8+ T cells sorted from blood. The receptors here all came from a man aged 18 to 29 in good health.

The rearrangement links TRBV7-6 to TRBJ2-7; a possible D gene is TRBD2 (6 bases). This CDR3 comprises 13 residues. V shed 3 bases and J shed 7 bases, with 13 bases lying between them. CDR1 is SGHVS, CDR2 FNYEAQ, per germline. The CDR3 nucleotides read TGTGCCAGCAGCTTGGGACTGGGCGGGGAGCAGTACTTC. It is translated as CASSLGLGGEQYF.

The gene calls are TRBV11-2 and TRBJ2-7; D is unresolved. The germline V and J ends were trimmed by 5 bases and 3 bases, with 8 bases remaining between them. CDR3 length: 12 residues. Germline V CDR1 and CDR2: SGHAT, FQNNGV. DNA of the CDR3: TGTGCCAGCAGCCCTGGGGACTACGAGCAGTACTTC. Protein sequence: CASSPGDYEQYF.

The V and J genes are TRBV4-1 and TRBJ2-2, with D tentatively TRBD2 (6 bases). V gave up 6 bases and J gave up 4 bases, with 9 bases separating them. CDR1 and CDR2 (germline): MGHRA, YSYEKL. The CDR3 is made up of 13 amino acids. In nucleotides, the CDR3 is TGCGCCAGCAGTCCTAGCGTCACCGGGGAGCTGTTTTTT. It yields the protein CASSPSVTGELFF.

This chain's CDR3 is CASSQDEWGTYEQYF. The CDR3 DNA reads TGCGCCAGCAGCCAAGACGAGTGGGGGACCTACGAGCAGTACTTC. The rearrangement links TRBV4-3 to TRBJ2-7; TRBD1 or TRBD2 may be the D gene (5 bases each). V was shortened by 0 bases and J by 2 bases, with 11 bases between the two germline ends. Germline lookup yields CDR1 LGHNA and CDR2 YSLEER. The CDR3 is 15 residues long.

The V and J genes are TRBV2 and TRBJ1-2; 7 bases are shared with TRBD1. The germline CDR1 and CDR2 sequences are SNHLY and FYNNEI. The CDR3 runs 16 residues. V trimming: 5 bases; J trimming: 4 bases; junction bases outside the gene matches: 13. The CDR3 bases are TGTGCCAGCAGTAAGGTGGGTCAGGACAGGATCTATGGCTACACCTTC. This translates into CASSKVGQDRIYGYTF.

V usage is TRBV9 and J usage is TRBJ2-1, with TRBD2 as a possible D gene (5 bases). The V and J ends lost 0 bases and 2 bases respectively, with 9 bases between them. This CDR3 is 15 amino acids long. CDR1 is SGDLS and CDR2 is YYNGEE in the germline V gene. The CDR3 DNA reads as TGTGCCAGCAGCGTAGCGAGCGGTACCTACAATGAGCAGTTCTTC. This gives the protein CASSVASGTYNEQFF.

V is TRBV7-9 and J is TRBJ2-7, with TRBD1 as a possible D gene (5 bases). Germline-derived CDR1 and CDR2 are SEHNR and FQNEAQ (reference sequence). V lost 3 bases to trimming and J lost 2 bases, with 11 bases between them. The CDR3 runs 14 residues. CDR3 coding DNA: TGTGCCAGCAGCTTTTCAGGGTTAACCTACGAGCAGTACTTC. Translated: CASSFSGLTYEQYF. Supplemented by reference TRBV7-9 and TRBJ2-7, the full variable domain reads DTGVSQNPRHKITKRGQNVTFRCDPISEHNRLYWYRQTLGQGPEFLTYFQNEAQLEKSRLLSDRFSAERPKGSFSTLEIQRTEQGDSAMYLCASSFSGLTYEQYFGPGTRLTVT.

In its sample, this clone was seen once. The rearrangement uses TRBV5-6 and TRBJ2-2; 8 bases line up with TRBD2. The germline V gene has CDR1 SGHDT and CDR2 YYEEEE. Trimming took 1 base from V and 8 from J; bases not matched to a gene: 10. This CDR3 has 16 amino acids. The CDR3 region is CASSLSLREGLGELFF. The DNA for the CDR3 is TGTGCCAGCAGCTTGTCGCTCCGGGAGGGATTGGGGGAGCTGTTTTTT.

The V gene is TRBV14, the J gene TRBJ2-7, with a tentative D call TRBD2 (5 bases). The CDR3 is 14 amino acids. Germline V CDR1 and CDR2: SGHDN, FVKESK. Trimming stripped 1 base from V and 3 bases from J, with 10 bases between. This chain's CDR3 is CASSQGGLSYEQYF. Here the CDR3 DNA reads TGTGCCAGCAGCCAAGGCGGGCTGAGCTACGAGCAGTACTTC.

There are a few counts of this clone. Other nucleotide sequences from this sample produce the same CDR3. The chain links TRBV4-1 to TRBJ2-7; TRBD1 agrees at 7 bases. V lost 0 bases to trimming and J lost 3 bases; unmatched junction nucleotides: 2. The CDR3 is made up of 14 amino acids. CDR1 MGHRA and CDR2 YSYEKL come from the germline V gene. The CDR3 DNA follows: TGCGCCAGCAGCCAAGATCCAGGGGGCTACGAGCAGTACTTC. Its translation is CASSQDPGGYEQYF.

The J gene is TRBJ2-1, the V gene TRBV9; 7 bases fit TRBD1. The CDR3 runs to 14 residues. Germline CDR1 is SGDLS and CDR2 is YYNGEE. The V and J ends lost 5 bases and 4 bases, in that order; junction bases with no gene match: 6. In nucleotides, the CDR3 is TGTGCCAGCAGGCCGGGACAGACTTACAATGAGCAGTTCTTC. Its translation is CASRPGQTYNEQFF. Full variable domain (outside the CDR3, taken from reference TRBV9 and TRBJ2-1): DSGVTQTPKHLITATGQRVTLRCSPRSGDLSVYWYQQSLDQGLQFLIQYYNGEERAKGNILERFSAQQFPDLHSELNLSSLELGDSALYFCASRPGQTYNEQFFGPGTRLTVL.

The chain carries TRBV4-1 and TRBJ2-5; 8 bases are a match to TRBD2. This CDR3 has 14 residues. CDR1 MGHRA and CDR2 YSYEKL come from the germline V gene. V lost 5 bases to trimming and J lost 5 bases; unmatched junction nucleotides: 7. CDR3 residues: CASSSPGGRETQYF. DNA of the CDR3: TGCGCCAGCAGCTCCCCCGGCGGGAGGGAGACCCAGTACTTC.

This clone was observed a single time. The chain links TRBV30 to TRBJ1-4; 7 nucleotides agree with TRBD1. The CDR3 consists of 14 residues. The germline V gene has CDR1 GTSNPN and CDR2 SVGIG (reference sequence). Germline trimming cut 4 bases from V and 7 bases from J; bases unmatched to any gene: 9. Here the CDR3 reads CAWIKEGGGEKLFF. DNA of the CDR3: TGTGCCTGGATAAAAGAAGGGGGCGGTGAAAAACTGTTTTTT.

The gene calls are TRBV4-3 and TRBJ2-2, with TRBD2 matching 8 bases. The trim removed 0 bases at V and 4 bases at J, leaving 4 bases unmatched. The CDR3 spans 16 residues. The germline V gene encodes CDR1 LGHNA and CDR2 YSLEER. CDR3 sequence reads: CASSQELAGLTGELFF. Written as DNA, the CDR3 is TGCGCCAGCAGCCAAGAGTTAGCGGGACTCACCGGGGAGCTGTTTTTT.

The J gene is TRBJ2-2, the V gene TRBV23-1, with TRBD2 as a possible D gene (5 bases). TRBV23-1 qualifies as an ORF whose function is uncertain. The CDR3 loop spans 16 amino acids. The V end lost 2 bases, the J end lost 4 bases, and 14 bases lay between the germline ends. CDR3 residues: CASSQDHGRGTGELFF. The CDR3 nucleotides are TGCGCCAGCAGTCAAGATCACGGTCGGGGCACCGGGGAGCTGTTTTTT.

The rearrangement uses TRBV6-6 and TRBJ2-1; D is possibly TRBD1 (7 bases). The CDR3 consists of 13 residues. CDR1 is MNHNY and CDR2 is SVGAGI in the germline V gene (reference sequence). Trimming cost V 8 bases and J 7 bases, with 15 bases left between them. CDR3 nucleotides: TGTGCCAGCGGGAGGAGGGGGCCAAATGAGCAGTTCTTC. Translating it yields CASGRRGPNEQFF.

V gene TRBV6-5 combines with J gene TRBJ1-5; 8 bases map to TRBD1. Germline V gene data show CDR1 as MNHEY and CDR2 as SVGAGI. The CDR3 runs 14 residues. Losses at the gene ends were 4 bases for V and 7 bases for J; bases not matched to a gene: 6. The CDR3 region is CASSSRQGIQPQHF. CDR3 DNA sequence: TGTGCCAGCAGTTCCCGACAGGGGATACAGCCCCAGCATTTT.

The chain is built from TRBV28 and TRBJ2-2; maybe TRBD1 (5 bases). This CDR3 is built from 15 residues. Trimming took off 3 bases at V and 1 base at J, with 9 bases between the two ends. The germline V gene has CDR1 MDHEN and CDR2 SYDVKM. The CDR3 DNA is TGTGCCAGCAGTTTTAGACAGCTGAACACCGGGGAGCTGTTTTTT. It specifies CASSFRQLNTGELFF.

V usage is TRBV7-9 and J usage is TRBJ2-5, with 12 bases matching TRBD2. Germline V gene lookup returns CDR1 SEHNR and CDR2 FQNEAQ (reference sequence). The CDR3 length is 15 residues. V was pared by 7 bases and J by 4 bases, with 7 bases of the junction left unmatched. DNA for the CDR3: TGTGCCAGCACCAAAGGACTAGCGGGATTAGAGACCCAGTACTTC. This translates into CASTKGLAGLETQYF.

The chain is built from TRBV13 and TRBJ1-2; D unresolved. The CDR3 is 13 amino acids. Per the germline V gene, CDR1 is PRHDT and CDR2 is FYEKMQ (reference sequence). The V gene lost 0 bases and the J gene lost 8 bases, with 10 bases spanning the gap. The CDR3 coding sequence is TGTGCCAGCAGCTTAGGGGACCCCGAGGGCTACACCTTC. Protein product: CASSLGDPEGYTF.